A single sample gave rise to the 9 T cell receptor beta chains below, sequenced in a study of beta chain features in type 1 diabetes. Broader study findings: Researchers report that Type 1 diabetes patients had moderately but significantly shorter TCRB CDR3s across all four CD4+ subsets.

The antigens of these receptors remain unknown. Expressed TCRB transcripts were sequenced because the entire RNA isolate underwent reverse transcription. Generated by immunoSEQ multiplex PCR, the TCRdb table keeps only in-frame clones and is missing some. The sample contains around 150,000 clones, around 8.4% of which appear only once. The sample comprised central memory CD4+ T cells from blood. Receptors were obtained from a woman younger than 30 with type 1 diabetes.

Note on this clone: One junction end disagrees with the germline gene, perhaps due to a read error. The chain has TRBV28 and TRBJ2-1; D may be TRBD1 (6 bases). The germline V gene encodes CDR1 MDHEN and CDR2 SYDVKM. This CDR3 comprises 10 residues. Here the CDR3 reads CASRDKEQFF. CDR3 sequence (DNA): TGTGCCAGTAGGGACAAAGAGCAGTTCTTC. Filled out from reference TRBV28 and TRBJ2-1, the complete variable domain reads DVKVTQSSRYLVKRTGEKVFLECVQDMDHENMFWYRQDPGLGLRLIYFSYDVKMKEKGDIPEGYSVSREKKERFSLILESASTNQTSMYLCASRDKEQFFGPGTRLTVL.

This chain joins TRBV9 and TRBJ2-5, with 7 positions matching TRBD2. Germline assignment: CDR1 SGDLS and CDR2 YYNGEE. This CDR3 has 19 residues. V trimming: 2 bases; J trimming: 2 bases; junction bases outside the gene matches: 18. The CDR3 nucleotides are TGTGCCAGCAGCGTTGAACCCCGGGTGGTAGCGGGCACACAAGAGACCCAGTACTTC. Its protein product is CASSVEPRVVAGTQETQYF.

The CDR3 coding sequence is TGCGCCAGCAGCCCCCAGACTAGTGATACCGGGGAGCTGTTTTTT. Encoded protein: CASSPQTSDTGELFF. This rearrangement joins TRBV5-1 to TRBJ2-2; D is possibly TRBD2 (6 bases). Germline V CDR1 and CDR2: SGHRS, YFSETQ. The V gene lost 4 bases and the J gene lost 5 bases, with 15 bases spanning the gap. This CDR3 has 15 amino acids.

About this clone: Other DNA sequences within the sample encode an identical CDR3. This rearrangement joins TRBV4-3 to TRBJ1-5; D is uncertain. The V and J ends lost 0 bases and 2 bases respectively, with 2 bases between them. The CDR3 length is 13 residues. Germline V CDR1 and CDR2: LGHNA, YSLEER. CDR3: CASSQDGNQPQHF. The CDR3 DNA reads TGCGCCAGCAGCCAAGACGGCAATCAGCCCCAGCATTTT.

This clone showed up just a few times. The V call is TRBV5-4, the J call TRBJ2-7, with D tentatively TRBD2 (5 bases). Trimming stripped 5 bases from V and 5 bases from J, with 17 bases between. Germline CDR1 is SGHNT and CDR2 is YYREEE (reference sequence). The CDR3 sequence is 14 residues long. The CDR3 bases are TGTGCCAGCAGTCCGTCTCGGAAAGCGGACGAGCAGTACTTC. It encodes CASSPSRKADEQYF. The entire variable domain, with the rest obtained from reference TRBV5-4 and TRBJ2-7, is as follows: ETGVTQSPTHLIKTRGQQVTLRCSSQSGHNTVSWYQQALGQGPQFIFQYYREEENGRGNFPPRFSGLQFPNYSSELNVNALELDDSALYLCASSPSRKADEQYFGPGTRLTVT.

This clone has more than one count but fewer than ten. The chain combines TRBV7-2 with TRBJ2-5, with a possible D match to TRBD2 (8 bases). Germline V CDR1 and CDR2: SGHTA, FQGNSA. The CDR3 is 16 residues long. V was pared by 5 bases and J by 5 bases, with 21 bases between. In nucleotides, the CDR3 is TGTGCCAGCAGCCGCGCGGGGGGCCAAGGGGGCGAGACCCAGTACTTC. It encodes CASSRAGGQGGETQYF.

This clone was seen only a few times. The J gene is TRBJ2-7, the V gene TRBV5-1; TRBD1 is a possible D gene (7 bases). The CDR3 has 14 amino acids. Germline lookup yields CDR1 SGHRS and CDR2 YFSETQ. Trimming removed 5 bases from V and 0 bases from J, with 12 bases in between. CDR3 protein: CASSSGGGSYEQYF. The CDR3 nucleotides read TGCGCCAGCAGTTCAGGGGGAGGCTCCTACGAGCAGTACTTC.

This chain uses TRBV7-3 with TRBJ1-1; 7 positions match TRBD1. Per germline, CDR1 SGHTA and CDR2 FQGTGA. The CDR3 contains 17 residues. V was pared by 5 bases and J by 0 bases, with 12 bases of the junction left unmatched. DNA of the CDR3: TGTGCCAGCAGCCCAAATGCCGGGACAGCCCTGAACACTGAAGCTTTCTTT. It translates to CASSPNAGTALNTEAFF.

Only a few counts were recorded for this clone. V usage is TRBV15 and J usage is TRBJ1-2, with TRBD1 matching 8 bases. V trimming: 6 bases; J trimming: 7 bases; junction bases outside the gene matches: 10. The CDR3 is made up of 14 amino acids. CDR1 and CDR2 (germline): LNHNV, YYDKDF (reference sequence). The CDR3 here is CATSAQGQAGGYTF. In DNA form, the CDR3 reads TGTGCCACCAGTGCCCAGGGACAGGCGGGTGGCTACACCTTC.